Below, 18 T cell receptor beta chains from the same sample are listed, as sequenced in a study of T cell responses to AZD1222 COVID-19 vaccine. Produced via immunoSEQ multiplex PCR; TCRdb's table is partial and in-frame only. Of 99,000 or so clones listed, around 90% are singletons. Specimen: peripheral blood, collected on day 0 of AZD1222 vaccination. The source is an adult in good health.

This clone was recorded only once. At one of its ends the junction is not consistent with the germline gene, which may arise from a read error. The chain links TRBV18 to TRBJ2-7, with a tentative D call TRBD1 (6 bases). Germline CDR1 KGHSH, CDR2 LQKENI. This CDR3 is 15 amino acids long. This chain's CDR3 is CASSAPSTGPYEQYF. As DNA, the CDR3 is TGTGCCAGCTCAGCACCGTCGACAGGTCCCTACGAGCAGTACTTC.

Concerning this clone itself: The same CDR3 can be traced to other DNA sequences in this sample. The gene calls are TRBV7-8 and TRBJ2-7; maybe TRBD2 (6 bases). V was pared by 6 bases and J by 0 bases, with 9 bases between. The germline gives CDR1 SGHVS, CDR2 FQNEAQ. This CDR3 has 13 residues. CDR3 DNA: TGTGCCAGCAGGTTGGGGGGCTCCTACGAGCAGTACTTC. This encodes CASRLGGSYEQYF.

V gene TRBV6-5 combines with J gene TRBJ2-2, with D perhaps TRBD1 (6 bases). CDR1 and CDR2 (germline): MNHEY, SVGAGI. The CDR3 length is 13 residues. Trimming cost V 7 bases and J 4 bases, with 10 bases left between them. CDR3 residues: CASTRTATGELFF. The CDR3 nucleotides read TGTGCCAGCACCCGGACAGCCACCGGGGAGCTGTTTTTT.

The DNA for the CDR3 is TGTGCCAGCAGCCGAGGACTAGCGGGAGGTTCGGGAAATGAGCAGTTCTTC. This sequence encodes CASSRGLAGGSGNEQFF. This chain connects TRBV3-1 (or the pseudogene TRBV3-2) to TRBJ2-1; 14 bases map to TRBD2. V lost 4 bases to trimming and J lost 7 bases; unmatched junction nucleotides: 9. Germline assignment: CDR1 LGHDT and CDR2 YNNKEL (reference sequence). This CDR3 region has 17 residues.

This sequence joins TRBV5-1 and TRBJ2-5; 11 bases line up with TRBD2. From germline, CDR1 is SGHRS and CDR2 YFSETQ. V gave up 4 bases and J gave up 3 bases; unmatched junction bases: 11. The CDR3 is 17 amino acids. DNA of the CDR3: TGCGCCAGCAGCCGTTATCGGTCGGGACTAGCGGAAGAGACCCAGTACTTC. It translates to CASSRYRSGLAEETQYF.

The genes are TRBV3-1 (or the pseudogene TRBV3-2) and TRBJ1-4, with D perhaps TRBD1 (6 bases). Germline V gene lookup returns CDR1 LGHDT and CDR2 YNNKEL (reference sequence). The CDR3 length is 13 residues. Trimming pared 2 bases from V and 11 bases from J, leaving 12 bases between. Here the CDR3 reads CASSQPTGSKLFF. DNA of the CDR3: TGTGCCAGCAGCCAACCCACAGGGAGCAAACTGTTTTTT.

The chain carries TRBV10-3 and TRBJ2-1, with TRBD2 matching 12 bases. Trimming cost V 6 bases and J 7 bases; bases outside gene matches: 10. The CDR3 extends over 16 amino acids. From germline, CDR1 is ENHRY and CDR2 SYGVKD. CDR3 in DNA: TGTGCCATCAGAACTACTAGCGGGGGGCGAGGTAATGAGCAGTTCTTC. It is translated as CAIRTTSGGRGNEQFF.

This clone turned up a few times. The chain carries TRBV7-6 and TRBJ2-7; 11 bases line up with TRBD1. V lost 5 bases and J lost 0; bases outside the gene matches: 3. Germline CDR1 reads SGHVS; CDR2 reads FNYEAQ. The CDR3 runs to 15 residues. The CDR3 is CASSPGQGASYEQYF. The CDR3 DNA sequence: TGTGCCAGCAGCCCAGGACAGGGGGCCTCCTACGAGCAGTACTTC.

In this sample, this clone turned up a few times. The rearrangement links TRBV2 to TRBJ1-6, with unresolved D. V lost 3 bases and J 4 bases, leaving 7 bases between the germline ends. There are 14 residues in the CDR3. CDR1 SNHLY and CDR2 FYNNEI come from the germline V gene. CDR3 nucleotide sequence: TGTGCCAGCAGTGAGTTCCGTTATAATTCACCCCTCCACTTT. Encoded protein: CASSEFRYNSPLHF.

The chain combines TRBV5-1 with TRBJ2-3; D might be TRBD2 (5 bases). The CDR3 sequence is 15 residues long. From germline, CDR1 is SGHRS and CDR2 YFSETQ. With 4 bases removed from V and 0 bases from J, the gap between germline ends came to 12 bases. CDR3 sequence: CASSRTRRSTDTQYF. DNA of the CDR3: TGCGCCAGCAGCAGAACTAGGAGGAGCACAGATACGCAGTATTTT.

The chain uses TRBV19 and TRBJ1-1; 8 bases are shared with TRBD1. After removal of 3 bases from V and 4 bases from J, the junction contained 7 bases not matched to a gene. The CDR3 length is 15 residues. Germline CDR1 and CDR2: LNHDA and SQIVND (reference sequence). The CDR3 region has the DNA TGTGCCAGTAGTATGGGGCAGGGGGCGTTCACTGAAGCTTTCTTT. This codes for CASSMGQGAFTEAFF.

This chain connects TRBV9 to TRBJ2-4; possibly TRBD2 for D (6 bases). The CDR3 covers 14 residues. Germline V gene sequence: CDR1 SGDLS, CDR2 YYNGEE. Trimming removed 0 bases at V and 7 bases at J, with 11 bases between. Here the CDR3 reads CASSVGRGLNIQYF. CDR3 DNA: TGTGCCAGCAGCGTAGGTCGGGGACTTAACATTCAGTACTTC.

This chain links TRBV28 with TRBJ1-4, with TRBD1 as a possible D gene (5 bases). Trimming took 2 bases from V and 4 from J, leaving 11 bases between them. The CDR3 has 15 residues. CDR1 and CDR2 from the germline V gene are MDHEN and SYDVKM. DNA for the CDR3: TGTGCCAGCAGTTTAGAGACAGTCCTTAATGAAAAACTGTTTTTT. Its translation is CASSLETVLNEKLFF. The whole variable domain, remainder taken from reference TRBV28 and TRBJ1-4, is DVKVTQSSRYLVKRTGEKVFLECVQDMDHENMFWYRQDPGLGLRLIYFSYDVKMKEKGDIPEGYSVSREKKERFSLILESASTNQTSMYLCASSLETVLNEKLFFGSGTQLSVL.

The rearrangement joins TRBV18 to TRBJ1-3; D not resolved. CDR1 KGHSH and CDR2 LQKENI come from the germline V gene. Between the trimmed V and J ends, which lost 5 bases and 1 base, there was a span of 0 bases. The CDR3 loop spans 11 amino acids. DNA of the CDR3: TGTGCCAGCTCATCTGGAAACACCATATATTTT. Translated, it gives CASSSGNTIYF.

The rearrangement uses TRBV6-5 and TRBJ1-3; D remains ambiguous. The V end was cut by 0 bases, the J end by 0 bases, with 6 bases between. The CDR3 has 15 amino acids. Germline values: CDR1 MNHEY, CDR2 SVGAGI. CDR3 sequence: CASSYSEPSGNTIYF. The CDR3 DNA reads as TGTGCCAGCAGTTACTCGGAACCCTCTGGAAACACCATATATTTT.

The CDR3 spells CAWSVPPRNNEQFF. The CDR3 bases are TGTGCCTGGAGTGTACCCCCCAGAAACAATGAGCAGTTCTTC. The gene calls are TRBV30 and TRBJ2-1, with D unresolved. The CDR3 runs to 14 residues. Germline CDR1 is GTSNPN and CDR2 is SVGIG (reference sequence). V lost 0 bases and J 5 bases, leaving 11 bases between the germline ends.

V gene TRBV19 combines with J gene TRBJ2-7; 7 bases are shared with TRBD1. This CDR3 contains 16 residues. The trim removed 5 bases at V and 2 bases at J, leaving 12 bases unmatched. Germline CDR1 is LNHDA and CDR2 is SQIVND (reference sequence). CDR3: CASSFPTGTDTYEQYF. In nucleotides, the CDR3 is TGTGCCAGTAGTTTCCCAACCGGGACAGATACCTACGAGCAGTACTTC.

J is TRBJ1-6 and V is TRBV5-4; 8 bases align to TRBD1. Germline-derived CDR1 and CDR2 are SGHNT and YYREEE (reference sequence). Unmatched junction bases numbered 1, after V lost 3 bases and J lost 5 bases. The CDR3 totals 14 residues. This CDR3 is CASSSDRDNSPLHF. In DNA, the CDR3 is TGTGCCAGCAGCTCGGACAGGGATAATTCACCCCTCCACTTT. Using reference TRBV5-4 and TRBJ1-6 for the parts outside the CDR3, the full variable domain is ETGVTQSPTHLIKTRGQQVTLRCSSQSGHNTVSWYQQALGQGPQFIFQYYREEENGRGNFPPRFSGLQFPNYSSELNVNALELDDSALYLCASSSDRDNSPLHFGNGTRLTVT.